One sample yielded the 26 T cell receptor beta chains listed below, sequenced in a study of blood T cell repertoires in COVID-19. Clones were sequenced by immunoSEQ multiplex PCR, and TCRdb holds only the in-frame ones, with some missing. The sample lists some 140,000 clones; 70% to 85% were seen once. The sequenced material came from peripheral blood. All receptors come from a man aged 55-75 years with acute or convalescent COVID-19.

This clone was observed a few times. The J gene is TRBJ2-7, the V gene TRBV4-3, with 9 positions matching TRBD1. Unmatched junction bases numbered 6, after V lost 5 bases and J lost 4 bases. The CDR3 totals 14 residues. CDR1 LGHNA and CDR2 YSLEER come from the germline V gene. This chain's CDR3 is CASSFGTGLYEQYF. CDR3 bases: TGCGCCAGCAGCTTTGGGACAGGGTTGTACGAGCAGTACTTC.

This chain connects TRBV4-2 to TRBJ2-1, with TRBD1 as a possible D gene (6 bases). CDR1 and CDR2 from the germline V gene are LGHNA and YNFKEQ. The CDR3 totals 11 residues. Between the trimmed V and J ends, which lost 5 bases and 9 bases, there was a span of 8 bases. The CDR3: CASSLDSEQFF. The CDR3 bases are TGTGCCAGCAGCTTGGACAGTGAGCAGTTCTTC.

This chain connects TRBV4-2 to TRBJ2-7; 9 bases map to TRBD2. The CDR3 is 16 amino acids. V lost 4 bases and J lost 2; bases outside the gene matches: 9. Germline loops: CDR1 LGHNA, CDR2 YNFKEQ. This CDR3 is CASSPRGAGGAYEQYF. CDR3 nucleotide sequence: TGTGCCAGCAGCCCCAGGGGGGCGGGAGGGGCCTACGAGCAGTACTTC.

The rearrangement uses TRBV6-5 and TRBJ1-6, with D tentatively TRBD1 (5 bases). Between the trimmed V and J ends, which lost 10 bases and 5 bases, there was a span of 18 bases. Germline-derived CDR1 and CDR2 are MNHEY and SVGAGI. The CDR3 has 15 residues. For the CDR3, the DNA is TGTGCCACCCGGGGGGATGCAGGCCATAATTCACCCCTCCACTTT. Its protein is CATRGDAGHNSPLHF.

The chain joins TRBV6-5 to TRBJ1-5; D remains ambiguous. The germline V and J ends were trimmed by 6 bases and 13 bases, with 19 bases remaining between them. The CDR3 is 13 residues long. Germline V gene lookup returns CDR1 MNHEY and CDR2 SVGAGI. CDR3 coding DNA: TGTGCCAGCAGCCCCCATCGGTCCCCGAATCAGCATTTT. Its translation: CASSPHRSPNQHF.

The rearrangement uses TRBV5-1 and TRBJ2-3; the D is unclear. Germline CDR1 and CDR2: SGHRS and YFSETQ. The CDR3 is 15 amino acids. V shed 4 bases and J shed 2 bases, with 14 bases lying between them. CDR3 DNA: TGCGCCAGCAGCGAAACAGCCCGATCCACAGATACGCAGTATTTT. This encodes CASSETARSTDTQYF.

DNA for the CDR3: TGTGCCAGCAGCCAAGAGGGCTCGGACCTCCACTTT. Translation: CASSQEGSDLHF. The V call is TRBV3-1 (or the pseudogene TRBV3-2), the J call TRBJ1-6; unclear D gene. The ends were cut back, 0 bases at V and 15 bases at J, with 9 bases in the middle. Germline values: CDR1 LGHDT, CDR2 YNNKEL (reference sequence). The CDR3 length is 12 residues.

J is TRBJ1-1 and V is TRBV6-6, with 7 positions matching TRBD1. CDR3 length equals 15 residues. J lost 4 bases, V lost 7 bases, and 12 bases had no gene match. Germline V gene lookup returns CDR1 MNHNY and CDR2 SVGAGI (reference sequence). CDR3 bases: TGTGCCAGCACCCAGGGGGTTGGAGCGAGCACTGAAGCTTTCTTT. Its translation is CASTQGVGASTEAFF.

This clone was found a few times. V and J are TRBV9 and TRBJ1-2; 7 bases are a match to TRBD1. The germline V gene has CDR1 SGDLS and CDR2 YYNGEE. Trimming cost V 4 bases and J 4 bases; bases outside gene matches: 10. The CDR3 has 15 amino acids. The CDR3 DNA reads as TGTGCCAGCAGCCCTACCCGGGACAGCATCTATGGCTACACCTTC. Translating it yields CASSPTRDSIYGYTF.

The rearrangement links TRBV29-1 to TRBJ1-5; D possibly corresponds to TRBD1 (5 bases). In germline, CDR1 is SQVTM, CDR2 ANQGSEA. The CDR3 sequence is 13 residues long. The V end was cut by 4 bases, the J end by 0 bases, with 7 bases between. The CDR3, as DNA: TGCAGCGTTGCAGGGCTTAGCAATCAGCCCCAGCATTTT. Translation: CSVAGLSNQPQHF.

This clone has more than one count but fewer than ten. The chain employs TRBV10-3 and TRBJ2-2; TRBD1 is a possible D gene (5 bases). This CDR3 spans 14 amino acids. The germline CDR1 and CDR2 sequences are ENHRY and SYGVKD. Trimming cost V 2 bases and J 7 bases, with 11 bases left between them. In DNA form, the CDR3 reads TGTGCCATCAGTGAGACAGGCGAGAGCGGGGAGCTGTTTTTT. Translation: CAISETGESGELFF.

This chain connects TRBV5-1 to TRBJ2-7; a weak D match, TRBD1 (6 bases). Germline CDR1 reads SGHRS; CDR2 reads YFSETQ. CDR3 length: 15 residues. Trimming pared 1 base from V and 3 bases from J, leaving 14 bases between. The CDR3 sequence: CASSLSGTQLYEQYF. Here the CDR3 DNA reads TGCGCCAGCAGCTTGTCTGGGACACAACTCTACGAGCAGTACTTC.

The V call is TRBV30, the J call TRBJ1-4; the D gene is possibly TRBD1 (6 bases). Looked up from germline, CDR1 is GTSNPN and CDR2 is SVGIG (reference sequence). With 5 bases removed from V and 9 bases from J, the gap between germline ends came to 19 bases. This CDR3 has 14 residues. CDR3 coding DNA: TGTGCCTGGGCAACCCCCAGTGACAGGCAAAAACTGTTTTTT. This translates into CAWATPSDRQKLFF.

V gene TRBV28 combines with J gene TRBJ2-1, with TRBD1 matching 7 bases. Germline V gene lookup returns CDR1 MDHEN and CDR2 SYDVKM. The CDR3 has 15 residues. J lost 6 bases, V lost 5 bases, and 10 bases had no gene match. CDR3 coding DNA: TGTGCCAGCAGTCTCCAAGGGGGCTCTGGCAATGAGCAGTTCTTC. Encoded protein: CASSLQGGSGNEQFF.

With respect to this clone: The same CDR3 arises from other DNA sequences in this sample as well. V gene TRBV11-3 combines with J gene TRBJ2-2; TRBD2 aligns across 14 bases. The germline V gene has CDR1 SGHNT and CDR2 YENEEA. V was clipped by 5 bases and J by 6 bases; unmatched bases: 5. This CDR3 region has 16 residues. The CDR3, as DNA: TGTGCCAGCAGCGGGACTAGCGGGAGAGGGTCCGGGGAGCTGTTTTTT. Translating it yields CASSGTSGRGSGELFF.

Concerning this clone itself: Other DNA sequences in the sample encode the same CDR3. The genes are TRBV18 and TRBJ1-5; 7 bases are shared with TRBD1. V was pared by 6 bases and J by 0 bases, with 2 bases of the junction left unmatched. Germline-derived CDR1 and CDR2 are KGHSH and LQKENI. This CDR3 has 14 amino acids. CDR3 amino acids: CASSGQNSNQPQHF. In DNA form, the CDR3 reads TGTGCCAGCTCGGGACAGAATAGCAATCAGCCCCAGCATTTT.

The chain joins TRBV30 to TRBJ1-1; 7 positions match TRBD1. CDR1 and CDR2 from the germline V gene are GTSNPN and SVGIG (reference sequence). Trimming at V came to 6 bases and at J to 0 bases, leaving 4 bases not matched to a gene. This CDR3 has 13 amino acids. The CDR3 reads CACQTGLNTEAFF. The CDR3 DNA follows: TGTGCCTGCCAGACAGGGCTGAACACTGAAGCTTTCTTT.

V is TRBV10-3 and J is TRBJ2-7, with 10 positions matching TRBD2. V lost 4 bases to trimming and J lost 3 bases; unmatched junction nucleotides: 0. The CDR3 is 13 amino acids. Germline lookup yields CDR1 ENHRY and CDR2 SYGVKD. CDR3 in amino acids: CAISGTSGYEQYF. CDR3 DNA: TGTGCCATCAGTGGGACTAGCGGCTACGAGCAGTACTTC.

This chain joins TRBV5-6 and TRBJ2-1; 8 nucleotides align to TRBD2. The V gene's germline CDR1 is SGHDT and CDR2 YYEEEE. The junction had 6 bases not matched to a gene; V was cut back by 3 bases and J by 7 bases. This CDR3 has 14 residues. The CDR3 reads CASSSGTRGNEQFF. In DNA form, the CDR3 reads TGTGCCAGCAGCTCCGGGACTAGGGGGAATGAGCAGTTCTTC.

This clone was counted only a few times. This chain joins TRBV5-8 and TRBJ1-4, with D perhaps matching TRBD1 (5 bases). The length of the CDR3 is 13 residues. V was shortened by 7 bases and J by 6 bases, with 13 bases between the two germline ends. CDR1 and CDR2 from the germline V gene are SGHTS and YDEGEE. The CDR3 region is CASQPRVYEKLFF. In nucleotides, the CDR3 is TGTGCCAGCCAACCCAGGGTGTATGAAAAACTGTTTTTT. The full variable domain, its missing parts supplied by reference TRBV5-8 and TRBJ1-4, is EAGVTQSPTHLIKTRGQQATLRCSPISGHTSVYWYQQALGLGLQFLLWYDEGEERNRGNFPPRFSGRQFPNYSSELNVNALELEDSALYLCASQPRVYEKLFFGSGTQLSVL.

The CDR3 sequence: CASSLAGGNTEAFF. DNA for the CDR3: TGTGCCAGCAGCTTAGCGGGGGGGAACACTGAAGCTTTCTTT. The chain recombines TRBV7-8 with TRBJ1-1, with a weak D call TRBD1 (5 bases). Looked up from germline, CDR1 is SGHVS and CDR2 is FQNEAQ. V lost 0 bases, J lost 1 base, and 6 bases lay in between. This CDR3 comprises 14 residues.

The CDR3 DNA reads as TGTGCCAGCAGCTTAGGGGGGTCTGGGACTAGTTACAATGAGCAGTTCTTC. It codes for CASSLGGSGTSYNEQFF. The chain recombines TRBV13 with TRBJ2-1; 8 nucleotides align to TRBD2. Per germline, CDR1 PRHDT and CDR2 FYEKMQ (reference sequence). The V segment lost 0 bases and the J segment 4 bases; nucleotides outside the gene matches: 8. The CDR3 has 17 residues.

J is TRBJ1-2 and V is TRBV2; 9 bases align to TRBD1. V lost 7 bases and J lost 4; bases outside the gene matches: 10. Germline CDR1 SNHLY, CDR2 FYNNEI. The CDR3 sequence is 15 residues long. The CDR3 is CASTIRDRAGYGYTF. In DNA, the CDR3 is TGTGCCAGCACCATCCGGGACAGGGCTGGCTATGGCTACACCTTC.

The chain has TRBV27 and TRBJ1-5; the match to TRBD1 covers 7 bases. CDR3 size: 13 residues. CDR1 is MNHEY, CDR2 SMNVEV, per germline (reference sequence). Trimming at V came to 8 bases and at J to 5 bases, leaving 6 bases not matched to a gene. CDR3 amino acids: CASGYRGDQPQHF. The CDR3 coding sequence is TGTGCCAGCGGCTACAGGGGAGATCAGCCCCAGCATTTT.

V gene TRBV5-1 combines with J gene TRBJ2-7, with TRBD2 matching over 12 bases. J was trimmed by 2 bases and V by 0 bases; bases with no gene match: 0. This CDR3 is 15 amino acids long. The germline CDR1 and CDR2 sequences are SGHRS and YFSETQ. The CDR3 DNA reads TGCGCCAGCAGCTTGGGGACTAGCGGGACCTACGAGCAGTACTTC. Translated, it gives CASSLGTSGTYEQYF.

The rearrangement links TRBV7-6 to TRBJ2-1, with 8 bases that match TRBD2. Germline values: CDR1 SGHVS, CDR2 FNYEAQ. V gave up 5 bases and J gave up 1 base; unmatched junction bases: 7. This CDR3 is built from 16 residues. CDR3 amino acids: CASSGLAGGSYNEQFF. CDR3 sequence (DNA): TGTGCCAGCAGCGGTCTGGCGGGAGGTTCCTACAATGAGCAGTTCTTC.